These T cell receptor beta chains were read from a single sample in a study of CD8 T cells in ankylosing spondylitis. TCRdb reprocessed the 5' RACE reads with MiXCR, giving one entry per CDR3 protein. The sample contains under 150,000 distinct CDR3 sequences, 10% to 12% of which appear only once. The sample was blood, either unsorted or a sorted T cell fraction (not recorded which). The receptors come from a female donor with ankylosing spondylitis or in good health (not recorded which). Both conserved end residues are part of each CDR3. Fields, in order: D gene, CDR3 length, V gene, J gene, clone size, CDR3 DNA, CDR3 protein. A D gene is named only where the DNA matches it firmly. Not every row has a clone size; where given, it reads once, few, many or a size class.

D gene: NA; CDR3 length: 14; V gene: TRBV12-3/TRBV12-4; J gene: TRBJ2-6; clone size: many; CDR3 DNA: TGTGCCAGCACCCTGATCTCTGGGGCCAACGTCCTGACTTTC; CDR3 protein: CASTLISGANVLTF
D gene: NA; CDR3 length: 11; V gene: TRBV20-1; J gene: TRBJ1-1; clone size: NA; CDR3 DNA: TGCAGTACCCGACAGAACACTGAAGCTTTCTTT; CDR3 protein: CSTRQNTEAFF
D gene: NA; CDR3 length: 11; V gene: TRBV20-1; J gene: TRBJ2-7; clone size: many; CDR3 DNA: TGCAGTGTTGGCTCAGCCTACGAGCAGTACTTC; CDR3 protein: CSVGSAYEQYF
D gene: TRBD2; CDR3 length: 17; V gene: TRBV7-2; J gene: TRBJ2-7; clone size: many; CDR3 DNA: TGTGCCAGCGGACTAGGCCCTAGCGGGAGGTATACCTACGAGCAGTACTTC; CDR3 protein: CASGLGPSGRYTYEQYF
D gene: NA; CDR3 length: 13; V gene: TRBV20-1; J gene: TRBJ2-1; clone size: few; CDR3 DNA: TGCAGTGCTAGCCCCGGTGCCTACAATGAGCAGTTCTTC; CDR3 protein: CSASPGAYNEQFF
D gene: TRBD2; CDR3 length: 15; V gene: TRBV5-1; J gene: TRBJ2-1; clone size: many; CDR3 DNA: TGCGCCAGCAGCTTACTAGCGGGAGGGCTAAATGAGCAGTTCTTC; CDR3 protein: CASSLLAGGLNEQFF
D gene: TRBD1; CDR3 length: 15; V gene: TRBV12-3/TRBV12-4; J gene: TRBJ1-5; clone size: many; CDR3 DNA: TGTGCCAGCAGGACCTGGGACAGGGTAGGTCAGCCCCAGCATTTT; CDR3 protein: CASRTWDRVGQPQHF
D gene: TRBD1; CDR3 length: 15; V gene: TRBV28; J gene: TRBJ1-6; clone size: many; CDR3 DNA: TGTGCCAGCAGCGGCCTCGGGACAGCTAATTCACCCCTCCACTTT; CDR3 protein: CASSGLGTANSPLHF
D gene: TRBD2; CDR3 length: 16; V gene: TRBV12-3/TRBV12-4; J gene: TRBJ2-3; clone size: many; CDR3 DNA: TGTGCCAGCAGTTTGGGGCTAGCGGGCTACACAGATACGCAGTATTTT; CDR3 protein: CASSLGLAGYTDTQYF
D gene: NA; CDR3 length: 12; V gene: TRBV29-1; J gene: TRBJ1-2; clone size: many; CDR3 DNA: TGCAGCGTTGTTCCAGCCTCCTATGGCTACACCTTC; CDR3 protein: CSVVPASYGYTF
D gene: NA; CDR3 length: 14; V gene: TRBV9; J gene: TRBJ2-7; clone size: many; CDR3 DNA: TGTGCCAGCAGCGTAGGGCAGTCCTCCTACGAGCAGTACTTC; CDR3 protein: CASSVGQSSYEQYF
D gene: NA; CDR3 length: 17; V gene: TRBV12-3/TRBV12-4; J gene: TRBJ2-7; clone size: NA; CDR3 DNA: TGTGCCAGCACCCACTTTGGGGGCAGGTCCCGCTCCTACGAGCAGTACTTC; CDR3 protein: CASTHFGGRSRSYEQYF
D gene: TRBD2; CDR3 length: 12; V gene: TRBV20-1; J gene: TRBJ2-3; clone size: many; CDR3 DNA: TGCAGTGCTAGTCCTAGCGGGAGCCCGCAGTATTTT; CDR3 protein: CSASPSGSPQYF
D gene: TRBD2; CDR3 length: 13; V gene: TRBV7-9; J gene: TRBJ2-1; clone size: NA; CDR3 DNA: TGTACCAGTCAAGCGGGAGTCTACAATGAGCAGTTCTTC; CDR3 protein: CTSQAGVYNEQFF
D gene: NA; CDR3 length: 14; V gene: TRBV5-1; J gene: TRBJ1-4; clone size: NA; CDR3 DNA: TGCGCCAGCAGCTCCTCACCCTGGTTTGAAAAACTGTTTTTT; CDR3 protein: CASSSSPWFEKLFF
D gene: NA; CDR3 length: 15; V gene: TRBV7-9; J gene: TRBJ1-5; clone size: few; CDR3 DNA: TGTGCCAGCAGCTTACGGGGGGGTTACGGTCAGCCCCAGCATTTT; CDR3 protein: CASSLRGGYGQPQHF
D gene: NA; CDR3 length: 13; V gene: TRBV11-2; J gene: TRBJ1-1; clone size: many; CDR3 DNA: TGTGCCAGCAGCCGTGGGCCGAACACTGAAGCTTTCTTT; CDR3 protein: CASSRGPNTEAFF
D gene: NA; CDR3 length: 14; V gene: TRBV20-1; J gene: TRBJ1-5; clone size: many; CDR3 DNA: TGCAGTGCTAGTCCGGCAGGGGCTAATCAGCCCCAGCATTTT; CDR3 protein: CSASPAGANQPQHF
D gene: NA; CDR3 length: 16; V gene: TRBV28; J gene: TRBJ1-3; clone size: many; CDR3 DNA: TGTGCCAGCAGTATACCGGGACGGTTCTCTGGAAACACCATATATTTT; CDR3 protein: CASSIPGRFSGNTIYF
D gene: NA; CDR3 length: 15; V gene: TRBV19; J gene: TRBJ2-5; clone size: NA; CDR3 DNA: TGTGCCAGTAGGACGATGGAGCGGGCTCAAGAGACCCAGTACTTC; CDR3 protein: CASRTMERAQETQYF
D gene: NA; CDR3 length: 14; V gene: TRBV29-1; J gene: TRBJ2-1; clone size: many; CDR3 DNA: TGCAGCGTGCCGTGGAGCGGGCGCTACAATGAGCAGTTCTTC; CDR3 protein: CSVPWSGRYNEQFF
D gene: NA; CDR3 length: 16; V gene: TRBV7-2; J gene: TRBJ2-5; clone size: many; CDR3 DNA: TGTGCCAGCAGCTTAGGGGACTTAGCTTTCCAAGAGACCCAGTACTTC; CDR3 protein: CASSLGDLAFQETQYF
D gene: NA; CDR3 length: 16; V gene: TRBV20-1; J gene: TRBJ1-1; clone size: many; CDR3 DNA: TGCAGTGCGCCCACGGGGTTGATAGCTCAATACACTGAAGCTTTCTTT; CDR3 protein: CSAPTGLIAQYTEAFF
D gene: NA; CDR3 length: 13; V gene: TRBV6-2/TRBV6-3; J gene: TRBJ2-7; clone size: NA; CDR3 DNA: TGTGCCAGCAGTCGGACTACCCCCTACGAGCAGTACTTC; CDR3 protein: CASSRTTPYEQYF
D gene: TRBD1; CDR3 length: 16; V gene: TRBV20-1; J gene: TRBJ1-4; clone size: many; CDR3 DNA: TGCAGTGCTAGAGTTCGACAGGGGAAAACTAATGAAAAACTGTTTTTT; CDR3 protein: CSARVRQGKTNEKLFF
D gene: NA; CDR3 length: 14; V gene: TRBV5-6; J gene: TRBJ2-7; clone size: many; CDR3 DNA: TGTGCCAGCAGCTTAAGAGTAGTGGCCTACGAGCAGTACTTC; CDR3 protein: CASSLRVVAYEQYF
D gene: NA; CDR3 length: 14; V gene: TRBV7-8; J gene: TRBJ1-2; clone size: NA; CDR3 DNA: TGTGCCAGCAGCTTAGTTGAGGGCACCTATGGCGACACCTTC; CDR3 protein: CASSLVEGTYGDTF
D gene: TRBD2; CDR3 length: 15; V gene: TRBV30; J gene: TRBJ2-1; clone size: few; CDR3 DNA: TGTGCCTGGAGCATCCTTGGACTAGGGGACAATGAGCAGTTCTTC; CDR3 protein: CAWSILGLGDNEQFF
D gene: NA; CDR3 length: 12; V gene: TRBV28; J gene: TRBJ1-1; clone size: once; CDR3 DNA: TGTGCCAGCGTCCACATGTCCACTGAAGCTTTCTTT; CDR3 protein: CASVHMSTEAFF
D gene: NA; CDR3 length: 12; V gene: TRBV5-5; J gene: TRBJ2-1; clone size: NA; CDR3 DNA: TGTGCCAGCAGCTTGGAATCGAATGAGCAGTTCTTC; CDR3 protein: CASSLESNEQFF
D gene: NA; CDR3 length: 14; V gene: TRBV12-3/TRBV12-4; J gene: TRBJ1-2; clone size: many; CDR3 DNA: TGTGCCAGCAGCTCAACCGGGACCGTGTATGGCTACACCTTC; CDR3 protein: CASSSTGTVYGYTF
D gene: NA; CDR3 length: 15; V gene: TRBV19; J gene: TRBJ1-5; clone size: NA; CDR3 DNA: TGTGCCAGTAGCCCCCGGGACGGGGTAAATCAGCCCCAGCATTTT; CDR3 protein: CASSPRDGVNQPQHF
D gene: NA; CDR3 length: 13; V gene: TRBV5-1; J gene: TRBJ1-6; clone size: many; CDR3 DNA: TGCGCCAGCAGCGCGGGACTCTCTTCACCCCTCCACTTT; CDR3 protein: CASSAGLSSPLHF
D gene: NA; CDR3 length: 14; V gene: TRBV2; J gene: TRBJ2-2; clone size: many; CDR3 DNA: TGTGCCAGCCGAGCGGCAGCGAACACCGGGGAGCTGTTTTTT; CDR3 protein: CASRAAANTGELFF
D gene: NA; CDR3 length: 14; V gene: TRBV6-1; J gene: TRBJ2-3; clone size: once; CDR3 DNA: TGTGCCAGCAGTGATCAAAGTGGGGCAGATACGCCGTATTTT; CDR3 protein: CASSDQSGADTPYF
D gene: NA; CDR3 length: 13; V gene: TRBV19; J gene: TRBJ1-1; clone size: NA; CDR3 DNA: TGTGCCAGTAGTCTCCGCATGGACACTGAAGCTTTCTTT; CDR3 protein: CASSLRMDTEAFF
D gene: TRBD1; CDR3 length: 15; V gene: TRBV5-1; J gene: TRBJ2-3; clone size: many; CDR3 DNA: TGCGCCAGCAGCTCGGGACAGGGCTTCACAGATACGCAGTATTTT; CDR3 protein: CASSSGQGFTDTQYF
D gene: NA; CDR3 length: 14; V gene: TRBV7-8; J gene: TRBJ2-7; clone size: many; CDR3 DNA: TGTGCCAGCAGCTCTGGGAGAGGGTACTACGAGCAGTACTTC; CDR3 protein: CASSSGRGYYEQYF
D gene: TRBD1; CDR3 length: 21; V gene: TRBV28; J gene: TRBJ1-5; clone size: many; CDR3 DNA: TGTGCCAGCAGTTCTTACGGCGTCCCGGGACAGGGGGCCGCCAGAAAACAGCCCCAGCATTTT; CDR3 protein: CASSSYGVPGQGAARKQPQHF